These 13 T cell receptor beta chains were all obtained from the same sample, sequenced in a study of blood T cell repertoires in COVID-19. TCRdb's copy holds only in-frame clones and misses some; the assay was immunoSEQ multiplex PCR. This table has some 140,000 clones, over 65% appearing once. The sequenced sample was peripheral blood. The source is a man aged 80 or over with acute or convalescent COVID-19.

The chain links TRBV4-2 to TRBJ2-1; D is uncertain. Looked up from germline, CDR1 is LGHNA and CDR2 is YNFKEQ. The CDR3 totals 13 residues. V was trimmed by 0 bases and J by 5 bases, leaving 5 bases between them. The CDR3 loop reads CASSQDTNNEQFF. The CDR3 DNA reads TGTGCCAGCAGCCAAGATACTAACAATGAGCAGTTCTTC.

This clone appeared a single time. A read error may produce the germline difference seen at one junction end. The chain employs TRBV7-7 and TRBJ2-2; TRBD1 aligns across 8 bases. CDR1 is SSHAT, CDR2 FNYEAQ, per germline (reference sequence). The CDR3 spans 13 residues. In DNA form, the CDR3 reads TGTGCTAGCAGCCCGGACAGGGACGGGGAGCTGTTTTTT. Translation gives CASSPDRDGELFF.

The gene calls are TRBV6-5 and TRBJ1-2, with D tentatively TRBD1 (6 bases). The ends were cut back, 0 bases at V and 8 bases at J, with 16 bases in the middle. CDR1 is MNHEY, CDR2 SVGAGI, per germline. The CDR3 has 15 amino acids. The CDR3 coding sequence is TGTGCCAGCAGTTACTCCCAGGGGAGTCCCTACGGCTACACCTTC. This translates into CASSYSQGSPYGYTF.

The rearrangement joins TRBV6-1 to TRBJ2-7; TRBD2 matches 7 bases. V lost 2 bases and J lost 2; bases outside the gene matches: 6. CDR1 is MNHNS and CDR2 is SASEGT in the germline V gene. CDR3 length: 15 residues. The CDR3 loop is CASSEKRDGTYEQYF. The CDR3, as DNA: TGTGCCAGCAGTGAAAAGCGGGACGGTACCTACGAGCAGTACTTC.

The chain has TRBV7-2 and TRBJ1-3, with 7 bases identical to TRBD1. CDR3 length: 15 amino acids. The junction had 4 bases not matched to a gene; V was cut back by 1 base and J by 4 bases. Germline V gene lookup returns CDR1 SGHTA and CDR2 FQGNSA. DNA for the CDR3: TGTGCCAGCAGCTTAGGAGGGGGCGGGGGAAACACCATATATTTT. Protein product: CASSLGGGGGNTIYF.

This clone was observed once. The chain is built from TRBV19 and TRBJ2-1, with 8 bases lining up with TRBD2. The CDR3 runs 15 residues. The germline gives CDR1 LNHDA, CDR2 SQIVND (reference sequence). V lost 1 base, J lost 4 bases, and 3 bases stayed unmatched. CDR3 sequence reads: CASSIAGGWYNEQFF. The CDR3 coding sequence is TGTGCCAGTAGTATAGCGGGGGGGTGGTACAATGAGCAGTTCTTC.

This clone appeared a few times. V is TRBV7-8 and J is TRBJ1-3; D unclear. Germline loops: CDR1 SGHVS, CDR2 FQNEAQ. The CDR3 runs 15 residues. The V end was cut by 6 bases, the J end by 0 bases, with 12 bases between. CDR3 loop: CASSPGLVSGNTIYF. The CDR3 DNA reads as TGTGCCAGCAGTCCCGGTTTAGTCTCTGGAAACACCATATATTTT.

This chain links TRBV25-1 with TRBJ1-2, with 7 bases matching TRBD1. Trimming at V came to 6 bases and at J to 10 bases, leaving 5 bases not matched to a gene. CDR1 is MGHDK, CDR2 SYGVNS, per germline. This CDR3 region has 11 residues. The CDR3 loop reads CASRRDRNYTF. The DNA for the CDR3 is TGTGCCAGCAGGAGGGACAGAAACTACACCTTC.

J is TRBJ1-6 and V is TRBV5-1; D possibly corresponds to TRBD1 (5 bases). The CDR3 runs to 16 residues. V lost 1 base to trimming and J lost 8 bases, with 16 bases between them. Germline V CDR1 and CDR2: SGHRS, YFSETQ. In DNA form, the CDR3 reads TGCGCCAGCAGCTTGCCATCGTCGGGGGGGGATTCACCCCTCCACTTT. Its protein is CASSLPSSGGDSPLHF.

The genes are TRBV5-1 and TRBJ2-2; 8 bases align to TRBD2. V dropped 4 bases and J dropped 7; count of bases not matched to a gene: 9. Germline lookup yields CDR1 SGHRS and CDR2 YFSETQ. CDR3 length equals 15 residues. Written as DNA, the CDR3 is TGCGCCAGCAGCCAGCGGACTAGCTCCGGCGGGGAGCTGTTTTTT. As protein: CASSQRTSSGGELFF.

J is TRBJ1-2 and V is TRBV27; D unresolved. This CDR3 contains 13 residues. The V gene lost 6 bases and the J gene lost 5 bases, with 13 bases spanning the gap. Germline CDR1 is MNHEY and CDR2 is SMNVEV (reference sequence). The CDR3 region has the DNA TGTGCCAGCAGGTCAAACATCTGGTATGGCTACACCTTC. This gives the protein CASRSNIWYGYTF.

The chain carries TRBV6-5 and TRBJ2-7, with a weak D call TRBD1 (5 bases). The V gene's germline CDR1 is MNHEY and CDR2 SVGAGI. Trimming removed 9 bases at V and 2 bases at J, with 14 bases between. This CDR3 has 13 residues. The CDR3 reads CASEDDSTYEQYV. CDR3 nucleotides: TGTGCCAGTGAGGATGACAGTACCTACGAGCAGTACGTC.

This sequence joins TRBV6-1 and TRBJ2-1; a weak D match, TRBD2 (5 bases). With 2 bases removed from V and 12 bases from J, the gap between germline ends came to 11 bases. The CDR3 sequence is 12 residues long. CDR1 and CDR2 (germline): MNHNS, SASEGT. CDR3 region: CASSERGSGQFF. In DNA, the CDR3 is TGTGCCAGCAGTGAAAGAGGGTCAGGGCAGTTCTTC.